The 7 T cell receptor beta chains below all came from one sample that was sequenced in a study of naive and memory T cell subsets. Two oligonucleotides, mixed equimolar, formed the beta constant-region primer covering TRBC1 and TRBC2. One entry per CDR3 protein, called by TCRdb with MiXCR from the UMI-ligation and nested PCR reads. The data show about 90,000 distinct CDR3 sequences, roughly 7.3% seen once. The sequencing sample was made of central memory CD4+ T cells from blood. The receptors here all came from a human donor in good health.

In its sample, this clonotype was seen a few times. The chain recombines TRBV18 with TRBJ1-1, with 7 bases matching TRBD1. From germline, CDR1 is KGHSH and CDR2 LQKENI. CDR3 length equals 17 residues. V dropped 3 bases and J dropped 8; count of bases not matched to a gene: 18. CDR3 DNA: TGTGCCAGCTCACCTCATCAGGGAGGGGGCGTCGGGGAAGAAGCTTTCTTT. This codes for CASSPHQGGGVGEEAFF.

This clonotype was found many times. In nucleotides, the CDR3 is TGCAGTGCACAATCGGGGACAGGGCCAGGTGAGCAGTTCTTC. Its translation is CSAQSGTGPGEQFF. This rearrangement joins TRBV20-1 to TRBJ2-1; 9 positions match TRBD1. Germline CDR1 is DFQATT and CDR2 is SNEGSKA (reference sequence). V trimming: 6 bases; J trimming: 9 bases; junction bases outside the gene matches: 12. This CDR3 is built from 14 residues.

This clonotype was observed at least ten times. J is TRBJ2-7 and V is TRBV7-2; a possible D gene is TRBD2 (5 bases). Trimming removed 5 bases at V and 7 bases at J, with 12 bases between. The CDR3 is made up of 12 amino acids. From germline, CDR1 is SGHTA and CDR2 FQGNSA. The CDR3 region is CASSRTGTEQYF. DNA for the CDR3: TGTGCCAGCAGCCGGACTGGAACAGAGCAGTACTTC.

Sample share makes this clonotype medium-sized. The CDR3 DNA is TGCAGCGCGTTCCGGGAGCTCCAAGAGACCCAGTACTTC. Translated: CSAFRELQETQYF. The chain recombines TRBV29-1 with TRBJ2-5, with D maybe TRBD2 (6 bases). CDR1 is SQVTM, CDR2 ANQGSEA, per germline. The CDR3 covers 13 residues. The germline V and J ends were trimmed by 7 bases and 1 base, with 13 bases remaining between them.

The gene calls are TRBV28 and TRBJ2-1; D gene uncertain. CDR3 length equals 14 residues. Germline V gene data show CDR1 as MDHEN and CDR2 as SYDVKM. Trimming pared 5 bases from V and 0 bases from J, leaving 8 bases between. CDR3 bases: TGTGCCAGCAGTCCGCGGAGCTCCTACAATGAGCAGTTCTTC. Its translation: CASSPRSSYNEQFF.

This chain joins TRBV12-3 or TRBV12-4 and TRBJ2-5, with D possibly TRBD2 on 7 matching bases. V was shortened by 2 bases and J by 5 bases, with 12 bases between the two germline ends. The CDR3 loop spans 14 amino acids. CDR3 region: CASSLRGGWETQYF. The CDR3 DNA is TGTGCCAGCAGTTTAAGGGGGGGGTGGGAGACCCAGTACTTC.

This clonotype was seen at least ten times. The chain couples TRBV30 to TRBJ1-1; TRBD1 might be the D (5 bases). V lost 2 bases and J 13 bases, leaving 14 bases between the germline ends. Germline CDR1 and CDR2: GTSNPN and SVGIG (reference sequence). The CDR3 is made up of 11 amino acids. CDR3 protein: CAWSKVQDGFF. The CDR3 DNA follows: TGTGCCTGGAGTAAGGTACAGGACGGTTTCTTT.